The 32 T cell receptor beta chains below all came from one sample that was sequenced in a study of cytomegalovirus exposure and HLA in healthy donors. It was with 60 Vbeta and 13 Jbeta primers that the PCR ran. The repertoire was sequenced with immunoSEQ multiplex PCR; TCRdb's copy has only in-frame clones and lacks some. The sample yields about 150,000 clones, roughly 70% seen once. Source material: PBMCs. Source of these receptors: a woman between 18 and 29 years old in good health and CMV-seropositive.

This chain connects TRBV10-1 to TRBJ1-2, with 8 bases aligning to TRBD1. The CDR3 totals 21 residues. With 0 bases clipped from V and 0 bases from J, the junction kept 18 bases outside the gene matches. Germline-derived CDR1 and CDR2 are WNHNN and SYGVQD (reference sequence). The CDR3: CASSESSTGGSPTLPNYGYTF. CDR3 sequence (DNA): TGCGCCAGCAGTGAGTCGTCCACAGGGGGGTCGCCGACTCTCCCTAACTATGGCTACACCTTC.

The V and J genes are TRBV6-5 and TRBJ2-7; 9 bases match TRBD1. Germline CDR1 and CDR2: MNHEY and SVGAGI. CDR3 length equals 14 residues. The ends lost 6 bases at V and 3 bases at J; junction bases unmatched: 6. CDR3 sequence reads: CASSRGTGFYEQYF. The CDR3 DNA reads TGTGCCAGCAGCCGGGGGACAGGGTTCTACGAGCAGTACTTC.

The CDR3 sequence is CASSPGGELFF. DNA for the CDR3: TGTGCCAGCAGCCCCGGCGGGGAGCTGTTTTTT. The chain carries TRBV14 and TRBJ2-2; unclear D gene. V lost 4 bases to trimming and J lost 7 bases, with 4 bases between them. The germline V gene encodes CDR1 SGHDN and CDR2 FVKESK. This CDR3 is built from 11 residues.

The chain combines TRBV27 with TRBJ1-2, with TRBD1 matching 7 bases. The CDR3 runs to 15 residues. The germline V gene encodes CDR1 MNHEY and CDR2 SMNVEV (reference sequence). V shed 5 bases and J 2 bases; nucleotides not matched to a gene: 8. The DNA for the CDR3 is TGTGCCAGCAGTGTAATCTCGGGACAGAACTATGGCTACACCTTC. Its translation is CASSVISGQNYGYTF.

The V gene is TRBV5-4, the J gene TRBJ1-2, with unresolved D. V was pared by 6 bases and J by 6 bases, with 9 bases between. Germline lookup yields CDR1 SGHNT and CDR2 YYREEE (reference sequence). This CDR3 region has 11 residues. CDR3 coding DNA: TGTGCCAGCAATGAGGAGGATGGCTACACCTTC. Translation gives CASNEEDGYTF.

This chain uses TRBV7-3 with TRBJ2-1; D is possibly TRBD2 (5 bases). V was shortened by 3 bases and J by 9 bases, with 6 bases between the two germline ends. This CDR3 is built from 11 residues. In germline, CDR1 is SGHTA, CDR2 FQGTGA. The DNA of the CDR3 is TGTGCCAGCAGCTTGGGGAGTGAGCAGTTCTTC. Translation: CASSLGSEQFF.

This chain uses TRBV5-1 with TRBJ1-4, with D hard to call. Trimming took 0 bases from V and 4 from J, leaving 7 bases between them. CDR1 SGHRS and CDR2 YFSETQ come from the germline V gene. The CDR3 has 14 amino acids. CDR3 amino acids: CASSLGQVNEKLFF. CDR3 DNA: TGCGCCAGCAGCTTGGGCCAGGTTAATGAAAAACTGTTTTTT. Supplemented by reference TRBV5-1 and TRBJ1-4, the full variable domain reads KAGVTQTPRYLIKTRGQQVTLSCSPISGHRSVSWYQQTPGQGLQFLFEYFSETQRNKGNFPGRFSGRQFSNSRSEMNVSTLELGDSALYLCASSLGQVNEKLFFGSGTQLSVL.

CDR3 nucleotide sequence: TGTGCCAGCAGTTTAGGGGGCGTTCCTTCCTACGAGCAGTACTTC. It specifies CASSLGGVPSYEQYF. V usage is TRBV27 and J usage is TRBJ2-7; D is possibly TRBD1 (6 bases). Germline values: CDR1 MNHEY, CDR2 SMNVEV (reference sequence). The CDR3 contains 15 residues. The V gene lost 2 bases and the J gene lost 1 base, with 12 bases spanning the gap.

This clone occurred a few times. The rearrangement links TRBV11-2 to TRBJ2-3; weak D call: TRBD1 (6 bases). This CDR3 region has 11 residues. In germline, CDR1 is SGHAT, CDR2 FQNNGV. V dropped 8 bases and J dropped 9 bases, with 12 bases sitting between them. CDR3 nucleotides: TGTGCCAGCCTACAGGGAAGCACGCAGTATTTT. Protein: CASLQGSTQYF.

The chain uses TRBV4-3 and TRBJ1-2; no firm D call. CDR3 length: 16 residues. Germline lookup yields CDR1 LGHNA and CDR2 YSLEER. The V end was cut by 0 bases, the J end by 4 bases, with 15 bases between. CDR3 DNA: TGCGCCAGCAGCCAAGAGTACCTCTCGGGGATCTATGGCTACACCTTC. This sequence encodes CASSQEYLSGIYGYTF.

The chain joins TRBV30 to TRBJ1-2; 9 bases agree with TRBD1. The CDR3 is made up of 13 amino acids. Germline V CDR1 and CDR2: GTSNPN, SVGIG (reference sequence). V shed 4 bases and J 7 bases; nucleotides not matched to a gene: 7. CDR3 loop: CAWNTGTGCGYTF. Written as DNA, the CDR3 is TGTGCCTGGAATACCGGGACAGGGTGTGGCTACACCTTC. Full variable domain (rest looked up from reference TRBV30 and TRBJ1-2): SQTIHQWPATLVQPVGSPLSLECTVEGTSNPNLYWYRQAAGRGLQLLFYSVGIGQISSEVPQNLSASRPQDRQFILSSKKLLLSDSGFYLCAWNTGTGCGYTFGSGTRLTVV.

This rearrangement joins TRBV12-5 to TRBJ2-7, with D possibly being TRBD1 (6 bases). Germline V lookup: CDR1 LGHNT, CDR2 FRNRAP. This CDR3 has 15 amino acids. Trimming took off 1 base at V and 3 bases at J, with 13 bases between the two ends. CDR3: CASGLGHRVSYEQYF. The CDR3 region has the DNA TGTGCTAGTGGTTTGGGCCACAGGGTAAGCTACGAGCAGTACTTC.

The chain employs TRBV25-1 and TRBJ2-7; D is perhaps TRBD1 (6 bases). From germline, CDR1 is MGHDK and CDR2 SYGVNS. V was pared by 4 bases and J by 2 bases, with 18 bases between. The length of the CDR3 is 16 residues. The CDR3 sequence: CASSGGGWGRTYEQYF. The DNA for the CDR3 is TGTGCCAGCAGTGGAGGGGGTTGGGGGCGGACCTACGAGCAGTACTTC.

The DNA of the CDR3 is TGCAGTGCTACGACAGGTATAGAGCAGTTCTTC. It yields the protein CSATTGIEQFF. This sequence joins TRBV20-1 and TRBJ2-1; TRBD1 might be the D (6 bases). This CDR3 contains 11 residues. Trimming shortened V by 4 bases and J by 10 bases, and 11 bases separated the two germline ends. CDR1 DFQATT and CDR2 SNEGSKA come from the germline V gene (reference sequence).

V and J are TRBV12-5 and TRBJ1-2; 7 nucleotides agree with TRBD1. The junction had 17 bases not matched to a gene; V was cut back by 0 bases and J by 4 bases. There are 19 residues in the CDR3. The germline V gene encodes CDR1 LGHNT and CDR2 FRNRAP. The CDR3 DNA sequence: TGTGCTAGTGGTTTGGTAGTTTCGGGGCAGGGGGATTTTTTCTATGGCTACACCTTC. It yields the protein CASGLVVSGQGDFFYGYTF.

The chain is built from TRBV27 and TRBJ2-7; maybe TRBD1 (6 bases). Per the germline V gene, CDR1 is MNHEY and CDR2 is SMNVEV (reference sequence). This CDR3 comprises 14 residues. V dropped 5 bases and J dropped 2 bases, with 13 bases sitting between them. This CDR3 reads CASSHDRKPYEQYF. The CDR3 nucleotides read TGTGCCAGCAGTCATGACAGGAAACCCTACGAGCAGTACTTC.

CDR3 loop: CASSSNREIGNTIYF. The CDR3 region has the DNA TGTGCCAGCAGTTCGAACAGGGAGATCGGAAACACCATATATTTT. V gene TRBV28 combines with J gene TRBJ1-3; D perhaps matches TRBD1 (6 bases). The CDR3 is 15 residues long. CDR1 MDHEN and CDR2 SYDVKM come from the germline V gene. Trimming took off 4 bases at V and 4 bases at J, with 14 bases between the two ends.

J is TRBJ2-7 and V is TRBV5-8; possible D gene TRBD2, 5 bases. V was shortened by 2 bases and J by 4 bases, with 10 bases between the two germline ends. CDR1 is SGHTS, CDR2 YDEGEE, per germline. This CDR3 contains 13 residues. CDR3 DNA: TGTGCCAGCAGCTTTCGGGGATGGTACGAGCAGTACTTC. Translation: CASSFRGWYEQYF.

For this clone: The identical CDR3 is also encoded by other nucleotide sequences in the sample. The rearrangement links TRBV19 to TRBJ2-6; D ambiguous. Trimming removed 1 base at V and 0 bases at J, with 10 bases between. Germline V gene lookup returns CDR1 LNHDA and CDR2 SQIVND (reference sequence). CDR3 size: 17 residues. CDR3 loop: CASSIVSAGSGANVLTF. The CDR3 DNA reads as TGTGCCAGTAGTATAGTAAGCGCCGGCTCTGGGGCCAACGTCCTGACTTTC.

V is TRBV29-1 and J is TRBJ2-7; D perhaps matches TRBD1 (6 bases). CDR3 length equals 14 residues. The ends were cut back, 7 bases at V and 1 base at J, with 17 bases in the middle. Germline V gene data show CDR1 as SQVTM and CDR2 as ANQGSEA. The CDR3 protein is CSAARTAASYEQYF. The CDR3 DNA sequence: TGCAGCGCCGCCAGGACAGCGGCATCCTACGAGCAGTACTTC.

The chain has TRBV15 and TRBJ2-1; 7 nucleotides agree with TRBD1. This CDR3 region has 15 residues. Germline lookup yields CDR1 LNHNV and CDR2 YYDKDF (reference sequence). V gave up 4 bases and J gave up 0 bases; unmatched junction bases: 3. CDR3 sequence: CATSKRDSSYNEQFF. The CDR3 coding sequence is TGTGCCACCAGCAAACGGGACAGCTCCTACAATGAGCAGTTCTTC.

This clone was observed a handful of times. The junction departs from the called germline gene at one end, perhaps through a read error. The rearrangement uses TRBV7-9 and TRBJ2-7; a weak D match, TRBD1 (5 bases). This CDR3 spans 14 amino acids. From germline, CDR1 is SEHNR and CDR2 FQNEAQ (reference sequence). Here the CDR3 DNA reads TGTTCCAGCAGCTTAGAAGGGGTCCCAAACGAGCAGTACTTC. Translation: CSSSLEGVPNEQYF.

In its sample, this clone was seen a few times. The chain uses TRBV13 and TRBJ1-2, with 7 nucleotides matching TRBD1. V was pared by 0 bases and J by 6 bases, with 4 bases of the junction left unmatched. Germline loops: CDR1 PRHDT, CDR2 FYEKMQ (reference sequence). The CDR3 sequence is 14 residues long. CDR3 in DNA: TGTGCCAGCAGCTTAGGACAGGGGACGGATGGCTACACCTTC. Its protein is CASSLGQGTDGYTF.

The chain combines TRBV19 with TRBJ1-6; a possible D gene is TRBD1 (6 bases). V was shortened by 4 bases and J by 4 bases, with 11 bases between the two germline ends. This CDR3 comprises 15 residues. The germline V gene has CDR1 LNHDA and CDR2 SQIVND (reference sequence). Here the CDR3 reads CASSSLDSYNSPLHF. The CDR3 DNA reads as TGTGCCAGTAGTAGTTTGGACAGTTATAATTCACCCCTCCACTTT.

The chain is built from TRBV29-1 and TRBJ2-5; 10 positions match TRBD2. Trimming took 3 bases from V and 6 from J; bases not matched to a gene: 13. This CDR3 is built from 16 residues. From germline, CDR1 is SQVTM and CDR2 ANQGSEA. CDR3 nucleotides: TGCAGCGTTGATCAAGCTAGCGGGGGCCTTTTCCAGACCCAGTACTTC. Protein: CSVDQASGGLFQTQYF.

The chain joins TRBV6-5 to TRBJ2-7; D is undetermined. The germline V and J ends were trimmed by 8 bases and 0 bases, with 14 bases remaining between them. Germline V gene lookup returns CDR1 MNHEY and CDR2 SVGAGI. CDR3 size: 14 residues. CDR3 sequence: CASRRSENSYEQYF. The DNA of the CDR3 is TGTGCCAGCCGACGGAGCGAAAACTCCTACGAGCAGTACTTC.

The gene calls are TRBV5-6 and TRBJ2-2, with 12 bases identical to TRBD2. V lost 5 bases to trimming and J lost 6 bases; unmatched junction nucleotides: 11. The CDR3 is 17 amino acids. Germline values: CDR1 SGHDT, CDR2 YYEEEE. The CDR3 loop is CASRTGTSGLPPGELFF. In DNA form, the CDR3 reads TGTGCCAGCAGAACCGGGACTAGCGGGCTGCCCCCCGGGGAGCTGTTTTTT. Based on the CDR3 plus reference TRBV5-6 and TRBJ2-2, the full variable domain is DAGVTQSPTHLIKTRGQQVTLRCSPKSGHDTVSWYQQALGQGPQFIFQYYEEEERQRGNFPDRFSGHQFPNYSSELNVNALLLGDSALYLCASRTGTSGLPPGELFFGEGSRLTVL.

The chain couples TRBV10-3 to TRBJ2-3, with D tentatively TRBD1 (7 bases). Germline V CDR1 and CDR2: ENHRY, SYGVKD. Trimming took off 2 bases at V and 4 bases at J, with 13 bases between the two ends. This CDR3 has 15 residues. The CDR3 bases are TGTGCCATCAGTGAGGGGCAGGGGGGAGCAGATACGCAGTATTTT. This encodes CAISEGQGGADTQYF.

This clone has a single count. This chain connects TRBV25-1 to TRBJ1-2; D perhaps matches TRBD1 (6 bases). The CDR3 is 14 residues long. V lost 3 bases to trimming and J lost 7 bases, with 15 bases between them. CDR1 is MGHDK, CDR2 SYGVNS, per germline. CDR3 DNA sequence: TGTGCCAGCAGTGACTTTGGACAGTCGCGTGGCTACACCTTC. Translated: CASSDFGQSRGYTF.

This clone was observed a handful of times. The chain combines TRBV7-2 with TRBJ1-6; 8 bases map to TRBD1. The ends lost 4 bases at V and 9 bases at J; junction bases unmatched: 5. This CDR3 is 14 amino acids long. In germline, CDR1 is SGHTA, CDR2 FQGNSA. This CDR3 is CASSSRGLSSPLHF. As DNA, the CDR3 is TGTGCCAGCAGCTCCAGGGGGCTGTCTTCACCCCTCCACTTT.

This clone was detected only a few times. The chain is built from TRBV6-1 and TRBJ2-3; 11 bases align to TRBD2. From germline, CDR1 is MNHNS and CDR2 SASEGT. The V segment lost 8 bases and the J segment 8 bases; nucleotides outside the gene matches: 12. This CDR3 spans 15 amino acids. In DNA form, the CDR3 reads TGTGCCAGCGACCAGACTAGCGGGGATTCGGGTACGCAGTATTTT. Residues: CASDQTSGDSGTQYF.

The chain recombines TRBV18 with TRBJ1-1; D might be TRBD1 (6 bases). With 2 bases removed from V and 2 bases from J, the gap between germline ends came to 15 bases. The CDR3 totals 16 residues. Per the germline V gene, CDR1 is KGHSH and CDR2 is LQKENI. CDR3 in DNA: TGTGCCAGCTCACCATCCTCGACAGGCCCAAACACTGAAGCTTTCTTT. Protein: CASSPSSTGPNTEAFF.